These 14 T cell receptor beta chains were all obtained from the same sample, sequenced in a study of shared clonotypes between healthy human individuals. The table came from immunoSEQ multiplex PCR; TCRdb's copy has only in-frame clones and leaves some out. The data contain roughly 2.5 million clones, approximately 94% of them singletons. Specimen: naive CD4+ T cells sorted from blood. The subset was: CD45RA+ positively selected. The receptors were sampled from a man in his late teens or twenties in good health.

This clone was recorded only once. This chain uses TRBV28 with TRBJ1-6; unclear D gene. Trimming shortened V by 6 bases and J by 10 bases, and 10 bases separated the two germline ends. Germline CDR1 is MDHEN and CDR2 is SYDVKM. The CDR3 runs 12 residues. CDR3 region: CASSQGYSPLHF. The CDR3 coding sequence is TGTGCCAGCAGCCAAGGGTACTCACCCCTCCACTTT.

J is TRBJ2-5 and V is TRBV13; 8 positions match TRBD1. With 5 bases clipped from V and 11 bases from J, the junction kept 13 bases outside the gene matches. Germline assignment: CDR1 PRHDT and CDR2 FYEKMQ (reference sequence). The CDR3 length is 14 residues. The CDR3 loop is CASSQGAYFREQYF. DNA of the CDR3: TGTGCCAGCAGCCAGGGGGCATACTTTAGGGAGCAGTACTTC.

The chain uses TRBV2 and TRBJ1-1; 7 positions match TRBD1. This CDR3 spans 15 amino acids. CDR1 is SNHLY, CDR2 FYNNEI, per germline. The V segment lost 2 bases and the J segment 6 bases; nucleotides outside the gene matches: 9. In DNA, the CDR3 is TGTGCCAGCAGTGAAACGGGCCAGGGGGTCGCTGAAGCTTTCTTT. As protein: CASSETGQGVAEAFF.

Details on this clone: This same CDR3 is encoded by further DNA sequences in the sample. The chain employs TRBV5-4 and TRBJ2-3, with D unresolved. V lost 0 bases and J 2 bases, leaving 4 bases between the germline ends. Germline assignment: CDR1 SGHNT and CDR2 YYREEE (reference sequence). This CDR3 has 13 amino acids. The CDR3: CASSLASTDTQYF. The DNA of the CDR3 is TGTGCCAGCAGCTTGGCCTCCACAGATACGCAGTATTTT.

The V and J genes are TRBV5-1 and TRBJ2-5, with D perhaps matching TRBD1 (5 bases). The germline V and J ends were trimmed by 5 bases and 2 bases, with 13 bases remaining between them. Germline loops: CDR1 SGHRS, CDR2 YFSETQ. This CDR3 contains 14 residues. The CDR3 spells CASSFRTMQETQYF. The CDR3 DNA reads TGCGCCAGCAGTTTTCGGACAATGCAAGAGACCCAGTACTTC.

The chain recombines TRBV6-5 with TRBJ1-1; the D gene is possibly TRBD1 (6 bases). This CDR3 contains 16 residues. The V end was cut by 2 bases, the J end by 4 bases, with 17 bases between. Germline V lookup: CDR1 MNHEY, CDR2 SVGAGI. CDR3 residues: CASSYERGPWSTEAFF. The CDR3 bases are TGTGCCAGCAGTTACGAGCGGGGGCCGTGGAGCACTGAAGCTTTCTTT.

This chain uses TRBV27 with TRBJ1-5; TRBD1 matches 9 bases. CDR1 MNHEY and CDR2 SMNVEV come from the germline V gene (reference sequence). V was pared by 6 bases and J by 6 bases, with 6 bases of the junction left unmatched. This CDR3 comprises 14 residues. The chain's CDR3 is CASSQTGGGQPQHF. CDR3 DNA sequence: TGTGCCAGCAGCCAAACAGGGGGCGGTCAGCCCCAGCATTTT.

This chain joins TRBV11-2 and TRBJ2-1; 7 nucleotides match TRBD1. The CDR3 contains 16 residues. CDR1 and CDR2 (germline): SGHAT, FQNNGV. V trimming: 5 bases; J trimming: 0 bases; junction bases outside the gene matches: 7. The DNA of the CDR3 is TGTGCCAGCAGCCTAACCGGACAGGCCTCCTACAATGAGCAGTTCTTC. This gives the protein CASSLTGQASYNEQFF.

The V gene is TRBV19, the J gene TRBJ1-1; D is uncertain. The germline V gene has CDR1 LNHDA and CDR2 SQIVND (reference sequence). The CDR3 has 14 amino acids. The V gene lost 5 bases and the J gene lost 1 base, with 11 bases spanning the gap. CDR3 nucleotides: TGTGCCAGTAGTCTTTTTCCAGGGAACACTGAAGCTTTCTTT. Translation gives CASSLFPGNTEAFF.

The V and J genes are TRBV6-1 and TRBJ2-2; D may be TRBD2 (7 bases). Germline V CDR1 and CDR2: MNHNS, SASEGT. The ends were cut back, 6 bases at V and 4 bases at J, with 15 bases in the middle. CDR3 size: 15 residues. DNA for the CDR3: TGTGCCAGCAGGCTGGGGGGGCTCGGCACCGGGGAGCTGTTTTTT. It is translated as CASRLGGLGTGELFF.

CDR3 sequence: CASSSDRVDTEAFF. CDR3 nucleotides: TGTGCCAGCTCATCAGACAGGGTCGACACTGAAGCTTTCTTT. The rearrangement joins TRBV18 to TRBJ1-1; 7 positions match TRBD1. J lost 3 bases, V lost 5 bases, and 6 bases had no gene match. The CDR3 has 14 amino acids. Germline CDR1 and CDR2: KGHSH and LQKENI.

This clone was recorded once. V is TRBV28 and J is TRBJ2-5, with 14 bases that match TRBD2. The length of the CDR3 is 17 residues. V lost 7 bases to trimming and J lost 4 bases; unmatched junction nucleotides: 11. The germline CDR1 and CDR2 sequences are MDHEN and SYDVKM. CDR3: CASTPGLAGATRETQYF. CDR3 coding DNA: TGTGCCAGCACTCCGGGACTAGCGGGGGCGACTAGAGAGACCCAGTACTTC. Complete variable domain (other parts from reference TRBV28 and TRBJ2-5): DVKVTQSSRYLVKRTGEKVFLECVQDMDHENMFWYRQDPGLGLRLIYFSYDVKMKEKGDIPEGYSVSREKKERFSLILESASTNQTSMYLCASTPGLAGATRETQYFGPGTRLLVL.

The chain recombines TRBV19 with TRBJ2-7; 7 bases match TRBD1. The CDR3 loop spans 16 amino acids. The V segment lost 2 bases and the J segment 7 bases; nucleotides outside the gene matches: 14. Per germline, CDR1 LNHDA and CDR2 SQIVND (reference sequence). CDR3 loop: CASSIIGDRAPWEQYF. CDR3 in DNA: TGTGCCAGTAGTATAATTGGAGACAGGGCACCGTGGGAGCAGTACTTC.

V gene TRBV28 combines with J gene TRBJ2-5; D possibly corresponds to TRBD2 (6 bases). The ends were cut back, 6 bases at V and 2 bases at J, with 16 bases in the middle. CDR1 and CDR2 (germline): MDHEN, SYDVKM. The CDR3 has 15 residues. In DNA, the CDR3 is TGTGCCAGCAGCGCGGGGACTGTTCAACAAGAGACCCAGTACTTC. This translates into CASSAGTVQQETQYF.